A selection of T cell receptor beta chains follows, all from one sample in a study of shared clonotypes between healthy human individuals. The table came from immunoSEQ multiplex PCR; TCRdb's copy has only in-frame clones and leaves some out. The sample contains around 1.9 million clones, about 92% of which appear only once. What was sequenced was naive CD8+ T cells from PBMCs. The source is a man between 18 and 29 years old in good health. Some clones in this sample may be carry-over from other donors' samples. CDR3s include the opening cysteine and the closing phenylalanine or tryptophan. D genes are given only for firm matches. Part of the rows lack a size; the others show once, few, many or a class for expanded clones.

J gene,clone size,D gene,V gene,CDR3 protein,CDR3 DNA
TRBJ2-1,NA,TRBD2,TRBV29-1,CSATTSGRRDEQFF,TGCAGCGCCACAACTAGCGGGAGGCGTGACGAGCAGTTCTTC
TRBJ2-7,NA,NA,TRBV11-2,CASSWQAVRTGEQYF,TGTGCCAGCAGCTGGCAAGCGGTCCGGACGGGCGAGCAGTACTTC
TRBJ2-7,NA,TRBD1,TRBV5-6,CASSLRRGFNEQYF,TGTGCCAGCAGCTTGCGCAGGGGGTTCAACGAGCAGTACTTC
TRBJ2-7,NA,TRBD2,TRBV2,CASKSGGSLRDEQYF,TGTGCCAGCAAATCGGGGGGGAGTTTGCGCGACGAGCAGTACTTC
TRBJ2-7,NA,TRBD2,TRBV7-9,CASSRGERDFYEQYF,TGTGCCAGCAGCCGGGGGGAGCGGGATTTCTACGAGCAGTACTTC
TRBJ2-7,once,NA,TRBV9,CASSEGLAGEQYF,TGTGCCAGCAGCGAGGGGTTGGCCGGGGAGCAGTACTTC
TRBJ2-2,once,NA,TRBV13,CASSPQNTGELFF,TGTGCCAGCAGCCCACAGAACACCGGGGAGCTGTTTTTT
TRBJ1-5,NA,NA,TRBV28,CASSFSHEINQPQHF,TGTGCCAGCAGTTTTAGTCACGAAATAAATCAGCCCCAGCATTTT
TRBJ2-7,NA,TRBD2,TRBV28,CASRLTIAGGPYEQYF,TGTGCCAGCAGACTGACAATAGCGGGAGGGCCCTACGAGCAGTACTTC
TRBJ2-7,NA,NA,TRBV6-6,CASSLPSSYEQYF,TGTGCCAGCAGCCTCCCTTCCTCCTACGAGCAGTACTTC
TRBJ1-1,NA,NA,TRBV28,CASSFPGLENTEAFF,TGTGCCAGCAGTTTCCCGGGACTGGAGAACACTGAAGCTTTCTTT
TRBJ2-3,NA,TRBD2,TRBV27,CASSYSSGDRTDTQYF,TGTGCCAGCAGTTATAGTAGCGGGGATCGCACAGATACGCAGTATTTT
TRBJ2-7,NA,NA,TRBV27,CATSTAERYEQYF,TGTGCCACTTCAACAGCGGAACGATACGAGCAGTACTTC
TRBJ2-7,NA,NA,TRBV7-9,CASSDTFPLYEQYF,TGTGCCAGCAGCGACACCTTCCCCCTCTACGAGCAGTACTTC
TRBJ2-1,NA,TRBD1,TRBV27,CASSFGTGGYNEQFF,TGTGCCAGCAGTTTTGGGACAGGGGGCTACAATGAGCAGTTCTTC
TRBJ2-2,NA,NA,TRBV4-1,CASSQDIGRLAGELFF,TGCGCCAGCAGCCAAGACATAGGGCGTCTCGCCGGGGAGCTGTTTTTT
TRBJ1-2,NA,NA,TRBV4-1,CASSHGQTPSYGYTF,TGCGCCAGCAGCCACGGACAGACTCCTTCATATGGCTACACCTTC
TRBJ2-5,NA,TRBD2,TRBV28,CASRATGPTAGKKETQYF,TGTGCCAGCAGGGCAACCGGGCCCACAGCGGGAAAGAAGGAGACCCAGTACTTC
TRBJ2-2,NA,NA,TRBV28,CASSFSATHTGELFF,TGTGCCAGCAGTTTTTCGGCTACCCACACCGGGGAGCTGTTTTTT
TRBJ2-5,NA,NA,TRBV27,CASSHRDGIQETQYF,TGTGCCAGCAGTCACCGGGACGGGATCCAAGAGACCCAGTACTTC
TRBJ1-5,NA,NA,TRBV5-8,CASSSPGSQPQHF,TGTGCCAGCAGCTCCCCGGGGTCGCAGCCCCAGCATTTT
TRBJ2-1,NA,TRBD1,TRBV4-3,CASSNDRGSYNEQFF,TGCGCCAGCAGCAACGACAGGGGCTCCTACAATGAGCAGTTCTTC
TRBJ1-1,NA,NA,TRBV6-5,CASSYRAAMNTEAFF,TGTGCCAGCAGTTACCGGGCGGCGATGAACACTGAAGCTTTCTTT
TRBJ1-2,NA,NA,TRBV30,CASDEGSNYGYTF,TGTGCCTCTGACGAGGGGTCCAACTATGGCTACACCTTC
TRBJ1-2,NA,NA,TRBV6-1,CASSEAAISRGYTF,TGTGCCAGCAGTGAAGCAGCCATAAGTCGTGGCTACACCTTC
TRBJ2-3,NA,NA,TRBV6-4,CASSEGVVWPDTQYF,TGTGCCAGCAGTGAGGGGGTCGTTTGGCCAGATACGCAGTATTTT
TRBJ1-2,few,NA,TRBV4-1,CASSQGTENGYTF,TGCGCCAGCAGCCAAGGAACAGAAAATGGCTACACCTTC
TRBJ2-2,NA,NA,TRBV30,CAWDPTPTGELFF,TGTGCCTGGGACCCCACGCCCACCGGGGAGCTGTTTTTT
TRBJ2-2,NA,NA,TRBV7-3,CASSFTGGELFF,TGTGCCAGCAGCTTTACAGGCGGGGAGCTGTTTTTT
TRBJ2-7,NA,TRBD2,TRBV5-6,CASSSGGSEQYF,TGTGCCAGCAGCTCGGGAGGAAGCGAGCAGTACTTC
TRBJ2-7,NA,TRBD1,TRBV28,CASSLDRENYEQYF,TGTGCCAGCAGTCTCGACAGGGAGAACTACGAGCAGTACTTC
TRBJ2-5,NA,TRBD1,TRBV11-2,CASSFGQGETQYF,TGTGCCAGCAGCTTTGGACAGGGAGAGACCCAGTACTTC
TRBJ2-2,NA,NA,TRBV4-1,CASSQDAPKVRGELFF,TGCGCCAGCAGCCAAGACGCCCCCAAAGTTCGCGGGGAGCTGTTTTTT
TRBJ2-7,NA,TRBD2,TRBV19,CASSIRASGRSHEQYF,TGTGCCAGTAGTATACGGGCTAGCGGGAGATCCCACGAGCAGTACTTC
TRBJ2-7,NA,NA,TRBV30,CAWSNHEQYF,TGTGCCTGGAGTAACCACGAGCAGTACTTC